These T cell receptor beta chains were read from a single sample in a study of a mutant IDH1 vaccine in newly diagnosed glioma. These TCRs are of unknown antigen specificity. Assay used: immunoSEQ multiplex PCR; TCRdb lists only in-frame clones, some missing. The profile shows about 56,000 clones, about 87% of them singletons. Sample: PBMCs, taken from a glioma patient whose treatment included an IDH1 peptide vaccine. The receptor set was obtained from a man aged 35 to 55 with glioma. The CDR3 runs from the conserved cysteine through the conserved F or W. D genes are given only for firm matches. Size is omitted from some rows. Given values are once, few, many or a class for expanded clones.

j_gene | v_gene | abundance | d_gene | CDR3aa | CDR3nt
TRBJ1-1 | TRBV18 | - | - | CASSPAPSAALDTEAFF | TGTGCCAGCTCACCAGCCCCCTCGGCAGCCTTGGACACTGAAGCTTTCTTT
TRBJ2-3 | TRBV4-1 | - | TRBD2 | CASSHPGLAVTDTQYF | TGCGCCAGCAGCCACCCGGGACTAGCGGTCACAGATACGCAGTATTTT
TRBJ1-6 | TRBV7-2 | - | - | CASSLTENSPLHF | TGTGCCAGCAGCCTGACAGAGAATTCACCCCTCCACTTT
TRBJ2-5 | TRBV7-9 | few | TRBD2 | CASSSGRAFAQYF | TGTGCCAGCAGCTCCGGGAGGGCCTTTGCCCAGTACTTC
TRBJ1-2 | TRBV9 | few | - | CASSVVPSPSMGYTF | TGTGCCAGCAGCGTAGTGCCGTCACCAAGTATGGGCTACACCTTC
TRBJ1-1 | TRBV7-9 | - | - | CASSLGAGRAFF | TGTGCCAGCAGCCTAGGGGCGGGTAGGGCTTTCTTT
TRBJ1-3 | TRBV19 | - | - | CASHLSGNTIYF | TGTGCCAGCCATCTCTCTGGAAACACCATATATTTT
TRBJ2-7 | TRBV5-4 | - | - | CASSSGRSYEQYF | TGTGCCAGCAGCTCCGGACGGTCCTACGAGCAGTACTTC
TRBJ2-5 | TRBV11-1 | - | - | CASSLAQETQYF | TGTGCCAGCAGCTTGGCGCAAGAGACCCAGTACTTC
TRBJ1-5 | TRBV7-2 | - | - | CASSFLGYQPQHF | TGTGCCAGCAGCTTTTTGGGGTATCAGCCCCAGCATTTT
TRBJ1-1 | TRBV6-5 | once | - | CASSYEGGMNTEAFF | TGTGCCAGCAGTTACGAGGGGGGGATGAACACTGAAGCTTTCTTT
TRBJ2-2 | TRBV6-5 | - | - | CASSWDFRNLRELFF | TGTGCCAGCAGTTGGGACTTTCGAAACCTTCGGGAGCTGTTTTTT
TRBJ1-1 | TRBV9 | - | TRBD1 | CASSVSPDPGQGDTFF | TGTGCCAGCAGCGTTAGCCCGGACCCGGGACAGGGGGATACTTTCTTT
TRBJ2-3 | TRBV14 | - | - | CASSQYSGLNTDTQYF | TGTGCCAGCAGCCAATATTCAGGACTAAACACAGATACGCAGTATTTT
TRBJ1-4 | TRBV5-1 | - | TRBD1 | CASSLGTGYEKLFF | TGCGCCAGCAGCCTGGGGACAGGCTATGAAAAACTGTTTTTT
TRBJ2-2 | TRBV7-2 | few | TRBD2 | CASSLLGTSGNTGELFF | TGTGCCAGCAGCTTACTTGGGACTAGCGGGAACACCGGGGAGCTGTTTTTT
TRBJ2-5 | TRBV6-6 | - | - | CASRRRDLQETQYF | TGTGCCAGCAGGCGCCGGGACCTCCAAGAGACCCAGTACTTC
TRBJ2-2 | TRBV29-1 | - | - | CSVALAYTGELFF | TGCAGCGTTGCGTTGGCCTACACCGGGGAGCTGTTTTTT
TRBJ2-7 | TRBV27 | - | - | CASSFGDASYEQYF | TGTGCCAGCAGTTTTGGGGACGCCTCCTACGAGCAGTACTTC
TRBJ1-5 | TRBV12-5 | few | - | CASGLVLRRGTFNQPQHF | TGTGCTAGTGGTTTGGTACTTCGGCGGGGCACGTTCAATCAGCCCCAGCATTTT
TRBJ2-1 | TRBV5-1 | - | TRBD2 | CASSYPRTSGSLNEQFF | TGCGCCAGCAGCTATCCCCGGACTAGCGGGAGTTTAAATGAGCAGTTCTTC
TRBJ1-2 | TRBV2 | - | - | CASSEEQGGYGYTF | TGTGCCAGCAGTGAAGAGCAGGGCGGCTATGGCTACACCTTC
TRBJ2-3 | TRBV6-6 | - | - | CASSLQGGDTDTQYF | TGTGCCAGCAGTTTACAGGGGGGGGACACAGATACGCAGTATTTT
TRBJ2-6 | TRBV7-6 | - | - | CASDRGGAGANVLTF | TGTGCCAGCGATCGAGGGGGGGCTGGGGCCAACGTCCTGACTTTC
TRBJ1-4 | TRBV5-6 | - | - | CASSSQGISEKLFF | TGTGCCAGCAGCTCGCAGGGAATTTCTGAAAAACTGTTTTTT
TRBJ1-4 | TRBV21-1 | - | - | CASSKSRETNEKLFF | TGTGCCAGCAGCAAAAGCAGGGAAACTAATGAAAAACTGTTTTTT
TRBJ1-1 | TRBV7-9 | - | - | CASSLDRGGRNTEAFF | TGTGCCAGCAGCTTAGATCGTGGAGGGAGGAACACTGAAGCTTTCTTT
TRBJ2-3 | TRBV4-3 | - | TRBD1 | CASSHSGQGLVNTDTQYF | TGCGCCAGCAGCCACTCGGGACAGGGTTTGGTAAACACAGATACGCAGTATTTT
TRBJ1-1 | TRBV18 | - | - | CASSPGLSNTEAFF | TGTGCCAGCTCACCAGGGCTTTCGAACACTGAAGCTTTCTTT
TRBJ2-3 | TRBV27 | once | TRBD2 | CASSFRTSGRPSTDTQYF | TGTGCCAGCAGTTTCCGGACTAGCGGGAGGCCTAGCACAGATACGCAGTATTTT
TRBJ2-5 | TRBV7-2 | - | TRBD1 | CASSRDRGPQETQYF | TGTGCCAGCAGCCGGGACAGGGGTCCTCAAGAGACCCAGTACTTC
TRBJ1-5 | TRBV6-5 | - | - | CASSPIGSNQPQHF | TGTGCCAGCAGTCCAATCGGGAGCAATCAGCCCCAGCATTTT
TRBJ2-5 | TRBV11-2 | - | - | CASSLGQGALRTQYF | TGTGCCAGCAGCTTAGGGCAGGGTGCACTCCGGACCCAGTACTTC
TRBJ1-2 | TRBV18 | few | TRBD1 | CASSPGTDLYGYTF | TGTGCCAGCTCACCAGGGACAGACCTTTATGGCTACACCTTC
TRBJ1-4 | TRBV2 | few | - | CASSEAGQPGKLFF | TGTGCCAGCAGTGAAGCGGGGCAGCCAGGAAAACTGTTTTTT
TRBJ1-5 | TRBV12-5 | once | - | CASQGGNSNQPQHF | TGTGCTAGTCAAGGCGGTAATAGCAATCAGCCCCAGCATTTT
TRBJ2-2 | TRBV9 | - | TRBD2 | CASSVAGGPIGELFF | TGTGCCAGCAGCGTAGCGGGAGGGCCGATCGGGGAGCTGTTTTTT
TRBJ1-2 | TRBV19 | - | TRBD1 | CASSTGQPNNYGYTF | TGTGCCAGTAGTACGGGACAGCCCAACAACTATGGCTACACCTTC
TRBJ1-5 | TRBV5-1 | - | TRBD1 | CASSPDTGGHQPQHF | TGCGCCAGCAGCCCGGACACAGGGGGCCATCAGCCCCAGCATTTT
TRBJ1-2 | TRBV4-3 | - | - | CASSQDRNYGYTF | TGCGCCAGCAGCCAAGATCGAAACTATGGCTACACCTTC